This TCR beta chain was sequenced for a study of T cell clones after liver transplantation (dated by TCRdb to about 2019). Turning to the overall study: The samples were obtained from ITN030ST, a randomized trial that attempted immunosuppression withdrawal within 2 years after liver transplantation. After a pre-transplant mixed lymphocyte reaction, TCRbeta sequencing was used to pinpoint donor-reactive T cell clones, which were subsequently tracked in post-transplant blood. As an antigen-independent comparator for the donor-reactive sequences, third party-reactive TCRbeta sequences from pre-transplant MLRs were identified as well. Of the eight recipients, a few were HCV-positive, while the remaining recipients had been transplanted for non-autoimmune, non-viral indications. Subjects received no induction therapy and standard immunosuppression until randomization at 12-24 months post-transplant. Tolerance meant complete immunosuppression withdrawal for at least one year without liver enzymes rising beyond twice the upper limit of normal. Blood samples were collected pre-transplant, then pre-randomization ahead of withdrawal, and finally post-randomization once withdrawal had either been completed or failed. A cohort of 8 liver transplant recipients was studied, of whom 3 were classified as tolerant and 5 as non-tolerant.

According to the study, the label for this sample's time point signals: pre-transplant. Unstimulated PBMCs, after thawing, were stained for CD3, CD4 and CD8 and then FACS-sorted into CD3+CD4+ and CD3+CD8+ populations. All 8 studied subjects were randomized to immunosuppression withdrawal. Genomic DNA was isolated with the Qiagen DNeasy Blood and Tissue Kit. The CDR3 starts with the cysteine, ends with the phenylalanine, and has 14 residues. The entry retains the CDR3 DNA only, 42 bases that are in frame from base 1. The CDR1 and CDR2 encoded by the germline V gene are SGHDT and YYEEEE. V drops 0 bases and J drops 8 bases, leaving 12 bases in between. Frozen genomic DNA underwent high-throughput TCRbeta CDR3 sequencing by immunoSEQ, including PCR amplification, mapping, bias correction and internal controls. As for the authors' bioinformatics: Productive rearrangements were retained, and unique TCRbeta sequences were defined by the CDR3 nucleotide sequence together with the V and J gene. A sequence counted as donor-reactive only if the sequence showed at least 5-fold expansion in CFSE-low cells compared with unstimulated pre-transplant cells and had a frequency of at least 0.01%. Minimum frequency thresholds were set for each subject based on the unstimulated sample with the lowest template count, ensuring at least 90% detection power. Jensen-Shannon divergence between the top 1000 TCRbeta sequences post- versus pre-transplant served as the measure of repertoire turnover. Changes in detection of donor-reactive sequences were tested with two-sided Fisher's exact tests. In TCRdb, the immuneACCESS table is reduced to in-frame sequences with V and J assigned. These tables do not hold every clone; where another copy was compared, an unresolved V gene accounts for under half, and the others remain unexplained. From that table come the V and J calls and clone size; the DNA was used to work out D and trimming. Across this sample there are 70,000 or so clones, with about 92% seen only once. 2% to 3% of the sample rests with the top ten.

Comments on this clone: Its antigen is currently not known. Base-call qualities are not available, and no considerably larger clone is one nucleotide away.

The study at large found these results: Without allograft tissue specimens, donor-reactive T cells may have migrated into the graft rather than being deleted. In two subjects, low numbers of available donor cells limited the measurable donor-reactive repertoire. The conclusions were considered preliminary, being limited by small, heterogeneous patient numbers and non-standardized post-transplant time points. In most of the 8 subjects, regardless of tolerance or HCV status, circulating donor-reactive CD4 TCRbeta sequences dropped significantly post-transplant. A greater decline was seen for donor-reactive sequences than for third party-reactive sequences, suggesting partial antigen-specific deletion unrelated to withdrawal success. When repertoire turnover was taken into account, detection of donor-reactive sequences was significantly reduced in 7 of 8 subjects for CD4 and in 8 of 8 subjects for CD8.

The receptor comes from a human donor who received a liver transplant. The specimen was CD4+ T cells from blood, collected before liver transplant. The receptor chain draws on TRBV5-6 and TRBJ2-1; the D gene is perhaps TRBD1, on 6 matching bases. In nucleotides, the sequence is TGTGCCAGCAGCTTGGGGGGGCGTAACGATGAGCAGTTCTTC. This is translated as CASSLGGRNDEQFF. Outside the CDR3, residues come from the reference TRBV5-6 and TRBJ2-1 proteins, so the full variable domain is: DAGVTQSPTHLIKTRGQQVTLRCSPKSGHDTVSWYQQALGQGPQFIFQYYEEEERQRGNFPDRFSGHQFPNYSSELNVNALLLGDSALYLCASSLGGRNDEQFFGPGTRLTVL.